This TCR beta chain derives from a study of response to subunit inactivated influenza vaccine. The CDR3 extends over 13 amino acids. Per the germline V gene, CDR1 is SQVTM and CDR2 is ANQGSEA. On this clonotype: The antigen is undetermined. One end of the junction is discordant with germline, which a read error may explain.

From the RT-PCR reads, TCRdb called clonotypes with MiXCR, one entry per CDR3 protein. This sample has hundreds of thousands of distinct CDR3 sequences; 12% to 15% occur once, and the top ten carry 7.5% to 9%. Study-wide findings and caveats: The authors suggested that every seasonal influenza vaccination recruits few new T cells.

This sequence originates from a man over 45 who received an inactivated influenza vaccine. This sample comprised PBMCs from blood, obtained 14 to 15 days before vaccination. The chain joins TRBV29-1 to TRBJ1-5, with D maybe TRBD1 (5 bases). DNA of the CDR3: TGCTGCGTGGCGCAGGGATTAGAGCAGCCCCAGCATTTT. This translates into CCVAQGLEQPQHF.